Sequencing of this TCR beta chain was carried out in a study of cytomegalovirus exposure and HLA in healthy donors. It was with 60 Vbeta and 13 Jbeta primers that the PCR ran. Assay used: immunoSEQ multiplex PCR; TCRdb lists only in-frame clones, some missing. Found here are under 150,000 clones, roughly 85% of them singletons; the top ten hold approximately 3%. The ends were cut back, 2 bases at V and 7 bases at J, with 12 bases in the middle. This CDR3 is 13 amino acids long. Germline V gives CDR1 SGHVS, CDR2 FNYEAQ. About this clone: As yet, its antigen is unknown.

Study observations and caveats: According to an earlier analysis, most TCR beta V segments yielded productive rearrangements about 87% or about 30% of the time. Most subjects' HLA-A and HLA-B alleles were reportedly predicted from TCR beta sequences. CMV serostatus was the sole immune exposure data available.

This clonotype was obtained from a male donor in good health and CMV-seronegative. The J gene is TRBJ2-7, the V gene TRBV7-6, with D maybe TRBD1 (5 bases). The specimen was PBMCs. CDR3 in DNA: TGTGCCAGCAGCTTAAGGGGCCAGACTGAGCAGTACTTC. It is translated as CASSLRGQTEQYF.